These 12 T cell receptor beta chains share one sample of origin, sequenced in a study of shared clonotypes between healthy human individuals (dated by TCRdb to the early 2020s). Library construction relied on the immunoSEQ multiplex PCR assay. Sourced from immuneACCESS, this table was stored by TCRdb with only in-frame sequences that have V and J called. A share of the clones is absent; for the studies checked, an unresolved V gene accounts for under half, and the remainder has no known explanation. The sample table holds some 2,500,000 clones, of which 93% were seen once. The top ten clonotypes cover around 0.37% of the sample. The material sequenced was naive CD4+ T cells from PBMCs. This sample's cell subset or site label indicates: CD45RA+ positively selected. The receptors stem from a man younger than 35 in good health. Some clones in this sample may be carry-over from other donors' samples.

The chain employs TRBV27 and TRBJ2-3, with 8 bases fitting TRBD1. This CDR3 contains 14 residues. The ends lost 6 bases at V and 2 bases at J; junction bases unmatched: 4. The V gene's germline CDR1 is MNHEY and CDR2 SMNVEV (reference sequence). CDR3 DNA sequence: TGTGCCAGCAGCCGGACAGGGTTCACAGATACGCAGTATTTT. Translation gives CASSRTGFTDTQYF.

Written as DNA, the CDR3 is TGTGCCAGCAGCGTCTTGAGCGGGATACAAGAGACCCAGTACTTC. This sequence encodes CASSVLSGIQETQYF. J is TRBJ2-5 and V is TRBV9; 7 nucleotides agree with TRBD2. V gave up 2 bases and J gave up 2 bases; unmatched junction bases: 6. Germline lookup yields CDR1 SGDLS and CDR2 YYNGEE. This CDR3 contains 15 residues. The whole variable domain, filled in from reference TRBV9 and TRBJ2-5, reads DSGVTQTPKHLITATGQRVTLRCSPRSGDLSVYWYQQSLDQGLQFLIQYYNGEERAKGNILERFSAQQFPDLHSELNLSSLELGDSALYFCASSVLSGIQETQYFGPGTRLLVL.

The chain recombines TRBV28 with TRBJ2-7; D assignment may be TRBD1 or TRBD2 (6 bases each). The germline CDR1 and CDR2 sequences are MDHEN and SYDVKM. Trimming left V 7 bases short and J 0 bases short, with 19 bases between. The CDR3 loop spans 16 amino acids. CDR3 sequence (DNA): TGTGCCAGCATGGTGTCCAAATGGGGGGCCTCCTACGAGCAGTACTTC. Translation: CASMVSKWGASYEQYF.

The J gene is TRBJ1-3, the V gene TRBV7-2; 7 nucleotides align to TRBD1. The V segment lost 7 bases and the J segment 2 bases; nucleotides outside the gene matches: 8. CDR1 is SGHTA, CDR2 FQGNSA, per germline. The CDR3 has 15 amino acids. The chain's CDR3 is CASTAGQSAGNTIYF. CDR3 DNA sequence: TGTGCCAGCACCGCGGGACAGTCGGCTGGAAACACCATATATTTT.

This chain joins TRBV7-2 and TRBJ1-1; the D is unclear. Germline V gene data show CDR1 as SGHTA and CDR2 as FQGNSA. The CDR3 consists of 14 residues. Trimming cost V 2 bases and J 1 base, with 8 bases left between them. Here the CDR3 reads CASSLSHGNTEAFF. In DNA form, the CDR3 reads TGTGCCAGCAGCTTATCCCACGGGAACACTGAAGCTTTCTTT. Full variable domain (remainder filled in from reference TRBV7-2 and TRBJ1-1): GAGVSQSPSNKVTEKGKDVELRCDPISGHTALYWYRQSLGQGLEFLIYFQGNSAPDKSGLPSDRFSAERTGGSVSTLTIQRTQQEDSAVYLCASSLSHGNTEAFFGQGTRLTVV.

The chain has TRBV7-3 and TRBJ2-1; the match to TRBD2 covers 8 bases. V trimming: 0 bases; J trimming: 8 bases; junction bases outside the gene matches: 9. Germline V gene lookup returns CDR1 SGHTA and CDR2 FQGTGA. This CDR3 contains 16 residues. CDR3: CASSLTRTSSADEQFF. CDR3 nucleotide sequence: TGTGCCAGCAGCTTAACCCGGACTAGCTCTGCCGATGAGCAGTTCTTC.

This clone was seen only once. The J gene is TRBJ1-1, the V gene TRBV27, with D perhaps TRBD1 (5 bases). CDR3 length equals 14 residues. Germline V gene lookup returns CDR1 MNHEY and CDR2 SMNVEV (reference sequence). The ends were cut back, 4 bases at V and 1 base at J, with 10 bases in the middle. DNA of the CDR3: TGTGCCAGCAGTTACGGGACGGCGAACACTGAAGCTTTCTTT. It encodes CASSYGTANTEAFF.

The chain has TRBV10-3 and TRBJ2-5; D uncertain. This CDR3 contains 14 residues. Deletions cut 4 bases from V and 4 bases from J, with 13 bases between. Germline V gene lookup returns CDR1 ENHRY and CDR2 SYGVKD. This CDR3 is CAISAPEGGETQYF. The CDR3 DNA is TGTGCCATCAGTGCCCCCGAAGGTGGAGAGACCCAGTACTTC.

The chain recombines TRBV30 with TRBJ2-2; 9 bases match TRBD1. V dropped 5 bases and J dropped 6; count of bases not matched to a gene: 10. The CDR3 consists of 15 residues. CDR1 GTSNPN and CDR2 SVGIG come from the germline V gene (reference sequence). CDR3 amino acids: CAWERGQGWAGELFF. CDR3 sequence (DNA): TGTGCCTGGGAAAGGGGACAGGGTTGGGCCGGGGAGCTGTTTTTT.

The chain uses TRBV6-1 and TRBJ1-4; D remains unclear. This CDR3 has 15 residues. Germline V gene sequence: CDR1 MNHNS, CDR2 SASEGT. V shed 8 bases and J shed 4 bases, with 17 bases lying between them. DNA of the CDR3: TGTGCCAGCTCCCCGGTTCTCTACCTTAATGAAAAACTGTTTTTT. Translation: CASSPVLYLNEKLFF.

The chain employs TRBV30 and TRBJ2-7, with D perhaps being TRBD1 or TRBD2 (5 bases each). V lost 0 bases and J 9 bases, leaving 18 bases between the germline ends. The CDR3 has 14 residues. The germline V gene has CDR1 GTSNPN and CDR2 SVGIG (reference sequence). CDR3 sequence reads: CAWSVLGPTLGQYF. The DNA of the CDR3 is TGTGCCTGGAGTGTACTGGGACCTACCTTGGGGCAGTACTTC.

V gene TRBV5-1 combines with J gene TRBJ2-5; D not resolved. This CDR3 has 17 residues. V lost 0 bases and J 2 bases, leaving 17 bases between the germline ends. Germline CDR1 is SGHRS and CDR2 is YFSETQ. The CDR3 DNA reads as TGCGCCAGCAGCTTGGTATTCCTACCCTTCCCACAAGAGACCCAGTACTTC. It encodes CASSLVFLPFPQETQYF. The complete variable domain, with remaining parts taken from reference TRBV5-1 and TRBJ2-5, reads KAGVTQTPRYLIKTRGQQVTLSCSPISGHRSVSWYQQTPGQGLQFLFEYFSETQRNKGNFPGRFSGRQFSNSRSEMNVSTLELGDSALYLCASSLVFLPFPQETQYFGPGTRLLVL.